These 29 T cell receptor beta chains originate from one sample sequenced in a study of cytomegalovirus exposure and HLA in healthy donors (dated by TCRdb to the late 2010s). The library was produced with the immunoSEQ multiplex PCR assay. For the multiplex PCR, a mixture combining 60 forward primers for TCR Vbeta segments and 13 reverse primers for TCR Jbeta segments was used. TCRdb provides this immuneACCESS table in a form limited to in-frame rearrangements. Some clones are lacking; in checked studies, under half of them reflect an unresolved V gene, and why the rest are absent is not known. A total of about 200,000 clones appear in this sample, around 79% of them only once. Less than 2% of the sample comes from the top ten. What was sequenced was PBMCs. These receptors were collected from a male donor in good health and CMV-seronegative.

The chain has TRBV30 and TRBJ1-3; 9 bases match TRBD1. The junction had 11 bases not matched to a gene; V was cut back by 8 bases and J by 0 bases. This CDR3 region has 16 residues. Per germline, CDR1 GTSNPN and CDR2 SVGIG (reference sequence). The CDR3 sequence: CAGYPGQGVSGNTIYF. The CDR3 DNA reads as TGTGCCGGCTATCCGGGACAGGGAGTCTCTGGAAACACCATATATTTT.

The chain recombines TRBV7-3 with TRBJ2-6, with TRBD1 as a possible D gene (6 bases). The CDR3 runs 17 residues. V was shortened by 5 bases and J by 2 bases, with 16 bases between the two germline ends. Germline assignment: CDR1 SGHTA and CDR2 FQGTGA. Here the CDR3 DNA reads TGTGCCAGCAGCCCCCAGGGGATGACGGCTGGGGCCAACGTCCTGACTTTC. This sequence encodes CASSPQGMTAGANVLTF.

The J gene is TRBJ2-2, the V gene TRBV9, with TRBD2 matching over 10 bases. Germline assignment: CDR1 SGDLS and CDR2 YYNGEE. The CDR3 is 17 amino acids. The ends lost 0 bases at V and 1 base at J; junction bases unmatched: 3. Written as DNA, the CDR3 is TGTGCCAGCAGCGTAGCCCGGACTAGCGGGAACACCGGGGAGCTGTTTTTT. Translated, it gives CASSVARTSGNTGELFF. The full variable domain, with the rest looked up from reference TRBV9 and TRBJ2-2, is DSGVTQTPKHLITATGQRVTLRCSPRSGDLSVYWYQQSLDQGLQFLIQYYNGEERAKGNILERFSAQQFPDLHSELNLSSLELGDSALYFCASSVARTSGNTGELFFGEGSRLTVL.

The CDR3 here is CASSIRLAGGDEQYF. The CDR3 DNA reads as TGTGCCAGCAGTATAAGACTAGCGGGAGGCGACGAGCAGTACTTC. V usage is TRBV25-1 and J usage is TRBJ2-7; 13 nucleotides agree with TRBD2. Per germline, CDR1 MGHDK and CDR2 SYGVNS. The CDR3 covers 15 residues. V dropped 5 bases and J dropped 5; count of bases not matched to a gene: 6.

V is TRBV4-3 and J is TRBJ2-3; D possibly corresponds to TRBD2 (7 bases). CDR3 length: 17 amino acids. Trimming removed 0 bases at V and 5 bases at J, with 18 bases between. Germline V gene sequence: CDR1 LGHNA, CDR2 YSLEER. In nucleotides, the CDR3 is TGCGCCAGCAGCCAAGATGGATGGGGGGGGGCAGAAGATACGCAGTATTTT. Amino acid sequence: CASSQDGWGGAEDTQYF.

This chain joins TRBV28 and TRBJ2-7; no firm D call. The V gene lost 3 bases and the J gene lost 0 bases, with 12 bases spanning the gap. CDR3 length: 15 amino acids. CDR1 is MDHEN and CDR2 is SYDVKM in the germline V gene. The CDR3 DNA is TGTGCCAGCAGTTTTGTGAGTTCAAGCTCCTACGAGCAGTACTTC. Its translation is CASSFVSSSSYEQYF.

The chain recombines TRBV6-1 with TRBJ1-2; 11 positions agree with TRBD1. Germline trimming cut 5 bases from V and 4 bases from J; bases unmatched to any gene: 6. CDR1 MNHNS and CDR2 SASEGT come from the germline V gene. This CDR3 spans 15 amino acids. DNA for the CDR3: TGTGCCAGCAGTTCACCGGGACAGGGGGGCTATGGCTACACCTTC. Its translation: CASSSPGQGGYGYTF.

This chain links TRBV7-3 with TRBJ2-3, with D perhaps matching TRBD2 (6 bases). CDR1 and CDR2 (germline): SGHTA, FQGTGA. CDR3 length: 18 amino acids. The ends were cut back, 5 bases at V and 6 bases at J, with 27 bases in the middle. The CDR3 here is CASSPRGPGLALADTQYF. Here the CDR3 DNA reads TGTGCCAGCAGCCCGCGGGGCCCCGGACTGGCCCTCGCGGATACGCAGTATTTT. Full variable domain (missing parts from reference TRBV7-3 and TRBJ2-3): GAGVSQTPSNKVTEKGKYVELRCDPISGHTALYWYRQSLGQGPEFLIYFQGTGAADDSGLPNDRFFAVRPEGSVSTLKIQRTERGDSAVYLCASSPRGPGLALADTQYFGPGTRLTVL.

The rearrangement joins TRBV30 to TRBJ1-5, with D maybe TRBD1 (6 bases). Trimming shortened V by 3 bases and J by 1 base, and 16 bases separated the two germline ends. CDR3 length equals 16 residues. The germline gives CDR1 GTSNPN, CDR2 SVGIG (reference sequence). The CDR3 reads CAWRKQGLESNQPQHF. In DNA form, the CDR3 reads TGTGCCTGGAGAAAACAGGGCCTTGAGAGCAATCAGCCCCAGCATTTT. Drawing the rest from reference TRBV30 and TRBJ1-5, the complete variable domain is SQTIHQWPATLVQPVGSPLSLECTVEGTSNPNLYWYRQAAGRGLQLLFYSVGIGQISSEVPQNLSASRPQDRQFILSSKKLLLSDSGFYLCAWRKQGLESNQPQHFGDGTRLSIL.

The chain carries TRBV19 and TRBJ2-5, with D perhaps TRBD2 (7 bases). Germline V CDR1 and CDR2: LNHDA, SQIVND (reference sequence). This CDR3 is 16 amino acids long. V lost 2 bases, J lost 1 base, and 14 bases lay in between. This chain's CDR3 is CASSIWGPGGQETQYF. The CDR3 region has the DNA TGTGCCAGTAGTATATGGGGGCCGGGGGGCCAAGAGACCCAGTACTTC.

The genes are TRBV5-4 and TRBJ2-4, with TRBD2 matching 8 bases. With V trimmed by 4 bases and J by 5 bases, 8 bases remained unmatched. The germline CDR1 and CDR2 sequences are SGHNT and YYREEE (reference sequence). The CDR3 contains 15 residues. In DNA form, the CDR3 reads TGTGCCAGCAGCACAACGGGGGGGACCCAAAACATTCAGTACTTC. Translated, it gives CASSTTGGTQNIQYF.

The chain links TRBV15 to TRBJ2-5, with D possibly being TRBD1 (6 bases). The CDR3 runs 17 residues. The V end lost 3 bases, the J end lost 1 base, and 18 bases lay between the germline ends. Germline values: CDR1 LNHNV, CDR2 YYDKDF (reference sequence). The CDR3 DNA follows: TGTGCCACCAGCAGCCCCCCGGGACACACGTCCCAAGAGACCCAGTACTTC. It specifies CATSSPPGHTSQETQYF. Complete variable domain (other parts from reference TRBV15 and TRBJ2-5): DAMVIQNPRYQVTQFGKPVTLSCSQTLNHNVMYWYQQKSSQAPKLLFHYYDKDFNNEADTPDNFQSRRPNTSFCFLDIRSPGLGDTAMYLCATSSPPGHTSQETQYFGPGTRLLVL.

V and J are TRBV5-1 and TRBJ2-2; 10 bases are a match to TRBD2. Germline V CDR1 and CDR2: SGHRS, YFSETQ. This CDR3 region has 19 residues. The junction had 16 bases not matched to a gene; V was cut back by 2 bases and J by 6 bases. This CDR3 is CASSLIAASGGRVAGELFF. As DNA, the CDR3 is TGCGCCAGCAGCTTAATCGCGGCTAGCGGGGGCCGGGTGGCCGGGGAGCTGTTTTTT.

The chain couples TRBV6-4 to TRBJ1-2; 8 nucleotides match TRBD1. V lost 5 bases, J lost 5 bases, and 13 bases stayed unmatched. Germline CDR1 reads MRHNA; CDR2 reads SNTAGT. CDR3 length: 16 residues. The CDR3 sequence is CASSQDRVASLYGYTF. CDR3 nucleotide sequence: TGTGCCAGCAGTCAGGACAGGGTAGCCTCTCTGTATGGCTACACCTTC.

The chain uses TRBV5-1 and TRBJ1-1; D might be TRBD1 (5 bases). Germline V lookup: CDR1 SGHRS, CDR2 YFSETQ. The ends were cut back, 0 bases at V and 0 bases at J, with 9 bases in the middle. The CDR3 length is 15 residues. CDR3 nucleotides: TGCGCCAGCAGCTTGGCACCGACAGTGAACACTGAAGCTTTCTTT. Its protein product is CASSLAPTVNTEAFF.

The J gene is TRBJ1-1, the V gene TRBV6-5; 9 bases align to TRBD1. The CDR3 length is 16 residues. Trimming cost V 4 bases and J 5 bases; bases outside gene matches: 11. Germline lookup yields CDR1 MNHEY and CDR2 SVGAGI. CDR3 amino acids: CASSSELQGAGTEAFF. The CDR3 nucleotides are TGTGCCAGCAGTTCAGAATTACAGGGGGCTGGGACTGAAGCTTTCTTT.

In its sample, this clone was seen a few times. CDR3 region: CASSLGTSGLFNEQFF. CDR3 in DNA: TGTGCCAGCAGCCTGGGGACTAGCGGGCTCTTCAATGAGCAGTTCTTC. The chain employs TRBV11-2 and TRBJ2-1, with 12 bases aligning to TRBD2. CDR3 length: 16 amino acids. The V segment lost 5 bases and the J segment 6 bases; nucleotides outside the gene matches: 8. The germline CDR1 and CDR2 sequences are SGHAT and FQNNGV.

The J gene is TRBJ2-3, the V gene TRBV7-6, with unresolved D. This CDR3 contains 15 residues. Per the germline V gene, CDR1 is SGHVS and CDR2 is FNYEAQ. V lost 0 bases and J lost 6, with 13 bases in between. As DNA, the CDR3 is TGTGCCAGCAGCTTAGCGAGGCCCCCTCAGGATACGCAGTATTTT. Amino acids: CASSLARPPQDTQYF.

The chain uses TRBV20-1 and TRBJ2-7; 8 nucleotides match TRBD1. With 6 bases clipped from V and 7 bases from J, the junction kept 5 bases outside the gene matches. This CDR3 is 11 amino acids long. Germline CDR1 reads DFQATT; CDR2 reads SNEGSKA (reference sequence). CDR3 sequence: CSAYRGVEQYF. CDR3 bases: TGCAGTGCCTACAGGGGGGTTGAGCAGTACTTC.

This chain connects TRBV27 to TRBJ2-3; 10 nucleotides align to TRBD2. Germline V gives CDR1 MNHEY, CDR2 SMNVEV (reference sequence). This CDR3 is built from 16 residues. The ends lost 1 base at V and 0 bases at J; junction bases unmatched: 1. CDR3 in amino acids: CASSLWGLASTDTQYF. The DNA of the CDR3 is TGTGCCAGCAGTTTATGGGGACTAGCGAGCACAGATACGCAGTATTTT.

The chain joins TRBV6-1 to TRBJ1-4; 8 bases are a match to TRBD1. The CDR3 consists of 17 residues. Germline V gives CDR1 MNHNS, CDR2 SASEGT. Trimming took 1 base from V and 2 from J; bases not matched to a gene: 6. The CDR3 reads CASSEDGQGVTNEKLFF. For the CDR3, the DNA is TGTGCCAGCAGTGAAGATGGACAGGGAGTCACTAATGAAAAACTGTTTTTT.

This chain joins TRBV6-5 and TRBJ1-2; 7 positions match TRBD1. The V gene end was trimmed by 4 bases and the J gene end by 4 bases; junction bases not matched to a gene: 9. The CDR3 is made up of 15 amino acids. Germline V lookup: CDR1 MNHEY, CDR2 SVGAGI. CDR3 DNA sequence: TGTGCCAGCAGTTCCCCCGGGGACAGTTCCTATGGCTACACCTTC. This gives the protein CASSSPGDSSYGYTF.

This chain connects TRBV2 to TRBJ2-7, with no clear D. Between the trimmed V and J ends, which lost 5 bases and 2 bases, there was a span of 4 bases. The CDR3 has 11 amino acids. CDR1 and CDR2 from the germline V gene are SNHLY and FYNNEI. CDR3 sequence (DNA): TGTGCCAGCAGTAGAGCCTACGAGCAGTACTTC. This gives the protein CASSRAYEQYF.

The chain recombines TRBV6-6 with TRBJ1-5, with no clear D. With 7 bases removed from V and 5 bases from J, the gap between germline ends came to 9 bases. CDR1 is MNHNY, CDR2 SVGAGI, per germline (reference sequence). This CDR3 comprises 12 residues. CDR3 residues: CASTLRDQPQHF. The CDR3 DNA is TGTGCCAGCACCCTTCGGGATCAGCCCCAGCATTTT.

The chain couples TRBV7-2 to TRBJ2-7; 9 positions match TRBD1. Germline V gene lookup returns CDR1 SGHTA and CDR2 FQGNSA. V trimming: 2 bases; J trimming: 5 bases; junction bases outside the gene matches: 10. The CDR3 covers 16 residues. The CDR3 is CASSLYSGQGGNEQYF. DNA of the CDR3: TGTGCCAGCAGCTTATATTCGGGACAGGGAGGCAACGAGCAGTACTTC.

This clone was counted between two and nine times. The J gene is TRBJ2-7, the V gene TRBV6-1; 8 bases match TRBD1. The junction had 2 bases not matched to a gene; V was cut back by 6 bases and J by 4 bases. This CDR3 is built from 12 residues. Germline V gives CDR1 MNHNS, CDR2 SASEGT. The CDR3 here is CASRRTGYEQYF. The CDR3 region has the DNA TGTGCCAGCAGGCGGACAGGGTACGAGCAGTACTTC.

The CDR3 coding sequence is TGTGCCAGTAGTGCCGCCGGGACAGGGATCGAGCAGTACTTC. Protein product: CASSAAGTGIEQYF. This chain connects TRBV19 to TRBJ2-7; TRBD1 matches 9 bases. V lost 5 bases and J lost 6; bases outside the gene matches: 8. There are 14 residues in the CDR3. The germline V gene encodes CDR1 LNHDA and CDR2 SQIVND (reference sequence).

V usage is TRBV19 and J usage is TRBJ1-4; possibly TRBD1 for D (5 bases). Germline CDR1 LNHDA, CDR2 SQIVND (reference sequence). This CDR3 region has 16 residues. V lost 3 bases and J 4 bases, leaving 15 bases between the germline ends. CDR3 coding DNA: TGTGCCAGTAGTATCCGGGGGGTGTCGGTTAATGAAAAACTGTTTTTT. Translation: CASSIRGVSVNEKLFF.

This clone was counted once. The CDR3, as DNA: TGTGCCAGCAGCACCCCGGGACAGGGTCCCTACGAGCAGTACTTC. This gives the protein CASSTPGQGPYEQYF. The chain employs TRBV11-2 and TRBJ2-7; 9 positions match TRBD1. CDR3 length equals 15 residues. The V and J ends lost 5 bases and 2 bases, in that order; junction bases with no gene match: 7. Germline V gene lookup returns CDR1 SGHAT and CDR2 FQNNGV.